The 18 T cell receptor beta chains below were found in one sample sequenced in a study of metastatic and nonmetastatic thyroid tumors. Thyroid surgery took place with no prior treatment in any patient. From the PCR reads, TCRdb re-called clones with MiXCR. The sample carries about 33,000 clones, 11% recorded once. Sequencing was done on a sample of blood. These receptors were obtained from a female donor with papillary thyroid cancer or a benign thyroid nodule (not recorded which). Some clones in this sample may be carry-over from other donors' samples.

As regards this clone: One end of the junction fails to match germline, which may point to a read error. The gene calls are TRBV7-2 and TRBJ1-2, with D maybe TRBD1 (6 bases). Looked up from germline, CDR1 is SGHTA and CDR2 is FQGNSA. CDR3 length: 13 residues. DNA of the CDR3: TGTGTCAGCATCCGTGACAGGTCCCGTGGCTACACCTTC. Translation: CVSIRDRSRGYTF.

This clone was counted many times. The chain joins TRBV10-3 to TRBJ2-1, with D perhaps matching TRBD2 (6 bases). V was clipped by 5 bases and J by 5 bases, with 13 bases between them. Germline loops: CDR1 ENHRY, CDR2 SYGVKD. CDR3 length equals 14 residues. CDR3: CAISSASADNEQFF. In DNA form, the CDR3 reads TGTGCCATCAGTTCCGCTAGCGCTGACAATGAGCAGTTCTTC.

Of note for this clone: One end of the junction does not line up with germline, which may come from a read error. The J gene is TRBJ2-3, the V gene TRBV20-1; D remains unclear. The CDR3 contains 14 residues. Germline CDR1 is DFQATT and CDR2 is SNEGSKA (reference sequence). In DNA form, the CDR3 reads TGCAGTGCTAGACTTTTTCTCTCTACAGCTACGCAGTATTTT. Its protein is CSARLFLSTATQYF.

This clone was observed at least ten times. This may come from a read error, since a much larger clone is one base off. J is TRBJ2-6 and V is TRBV2, with D tentatively TRBD1 (6 bases). CDR3 length: 15 residues. From germline, CDR1 is SNHLY and CDR2 FYNNEI. CDR3 sequence reads: CDSSRTVGGANVLTF. The CDR3 DNA reads TGTGACAGCAGTAGGACAGTTGGTGGGGCCAACGTCCTGACTTTC.

As concerns this clone: In this CDR3 the conserved last residue, phenylalanine or tryptophan, is missing, so a read error is likely. The V call is TRBV2, the J call TRBJ1-1; D gene unclear. The CDR3 is 13 residues long. From germline, CDR1 is SNHLY and CDR2 FYNNEI. Trimming cost V 7 bases and J 10 bases, with 19 bases left between them. The CDR3 reads CASIEWVGRGAFS. DNA of the CDR3: TGTGCCAGCATCGAATGGGTAGGGAGAGGAGCTTTCTCT.

This clone was counted at least ten times. This sequence may be a read error, since a much larger clone differs from it by one base. The sample holds other DNA sequences that translate to the same CDR3. The chain recombines TRBV30 with TRBJ1-2; 9 bases agree with TRBD1. The CDR3 totals 14 residues. The germline V gene encodes CDR1 GTSNPN and CDR2 SVGIG (reference sequence). This CDR3 reads CTVGQGILGDGYTF. CDR3 in DNA: TGTACCGTGGGACAGGGCATCCTAGGGGACGGCTACACCTTC.

This clone appeared a few times. The V and J genes are TRBV12-3 or TRBV12-4 and TRBJ1-1, with TRBD1 matching over 8 bases. Trimming removed 5 bases from V and 7 bases from J; junction bases left unmatched: 9. The CDR3 totals 14 residues. The CDR3 spells CASSKATGEGEAFF. CDR3 sequence (DNA): TGTGCCAGCAGTAAAGCGACAGGGGAGGGTGAAGCTTTCTTT.

This clone is medium-sized in the sample. The chain recombines TRBV7-2 with TRBJ2-7; D gene ambiguous. Germline V gene data show CDR1 as SGHTA and CDR2 as FQGNSA. CDR3 length: 11 amino acids. Deletions cut 2 bases from V and 5 bases from J, with 4 bases between. CDR3 residues: CASSLSDEQYF. In nucleotides, the CDR3 is TGTGCCAGCAGCTTAAGTGACGAGCAGTACTTC. The full variable domain, with the rest looked up from reference TRBV7-2 and TRBJ2-7, is GAGVSQSPSNKVTEKGKDVELRCDPISGHTALYWYRQSLGQGLEFLIYFQGNSAPDKSGLPSDRFSAERTGGSVSTLTIQRTQQEDSAVYLCASSLSDEQYFGPGTRLTVT.

This clone was counted at least ten times. The gene calls are TRBV7-8 and TRBJ1-1; D uncertain. The CDR3 is made up of 18 amino acids. CDR1 is SGHVS and CDR2 is FQNEAQ in the germline V gene. V was shortened by 5 bases and J by 0 bases, with 22 bases between the two germline ends. The CDR3 here is CASSPPIGSSTMNTEAFF. The CDR3 DNA sequence: TGTGCCAGCAGCCCACCAATAGGTTCGTCGACTATGAACACTGAAGCTTTCTTT.

J is TRBJ2-3 and V is TRBV6-2 or TRBV6-3; the match to TRBD1 covers 8 bases. The junction had 16 bases not matched to a gene; V was cut back by 6 bases and J by 8 bases. The germline V gene has CDR1 MNHEY and CDR2 SVGEGT. This CDR3 region has 16 residues. The CDR3 protein is CASRLGTGDLRGTQYF. In nucleotides, the CDR3 is TGTGCCAGCAGGTTGGGGACAGGTGACCTCCGAGGTACGCAGTATTTT.

CDR3 sequence reads: CASSEGGTSGTDTQYF. The CDR3, as DNA: TGCGCCAGCAGTGAAGGAGGGACCAGCGGGACAGATACGCAGTATTTT. This sequence joins TRBV10-1 and TRBJ2-3, with D possibly TRBD2 on 6 matching bases. CDR3 length: 16 amino acids. V lost 3 bases and J lost 3, with 16 bases in between. Germline V gives CDR1 WNHNN, CDR2 SYGVQD (reference sequence).

This clone was counted ten times or more. V usage is TRBV6-1 and J usage is TRBJ2-2; possible D gene TRBD1, 6 bases. Trimming shortened V by 7 bases and J by 2 bases, and 17 bases separated the two germline ends. The CDR3 runs 16 residues. Germline assignment: CDR1 MNHNS and CDR2 SASEGT. CDR3 coding DNA: TGTGCCAGCAATGGACCCGGGACAATTAACACCGGGGAGCTGTTTTTT. Protein product: CASNGPGTINTGELFF.

This clone was observed at least ten times. The V and J genes are TRBV9 and TRBJ1-1, with TRBD1 as a possible D gene (5 bases). This CDR3 has 14 amino acids. The germline gives CDR1 SGDLS, CDR2 YYNGEE. The V end lost 0 bases, the J end lost 4 bases, and 10 bases lay between the germline ends. This CDR3 reads CASSVEAGFTEAFF. The CDR3 DNA sequence: TGTGCCAGCAGCGTAGAAGCAGGGTTCACTGAAGCTTTCTTT.

This clone was detected many times. The chain joins TRBV18 to TRBJ2-7; no clear D. This CDR3 contains 12 residues. Trimming left V 2 bases short and J 5 bases short, with 7 bases between. From germline, CDR1 is KGHSH and CDR2 LQKENI. The CDR3 sequence is CASSPSVDEQYF. The CDR3 region has the DNA TGTGCCAGCTCACCAAGTGTCGACGAGCAGTACTTC.

In this sample, this clone turned up many times. J is TRBJ2-7 and V is TRBV7-9; D perhaps matches TRBD2 (5 bases). This CDR3 has 14 amino acids. From germline, CDR1 is SEHNR and CDR2 FQNEAQ (reference sequence). V was clipped by 3 bases and J by 0 bases, with 9 bases between them. CDR3 protein: CASSFEGSSYEQYF. The CDR3 region has the DNA TGTGCCAGCAGCTTTGAGGGCAGCTCCTACGAGCAGTACTTC.

This clone was seen repeatedly, ten times or more. The V and J genes are TRBV5-1 and TRBJ2-2; D remains unclear. With 0 bases removed from V and 4 bases from J, the gap between germline ends came to 10 bases. Per germline, CDR1 SGHRS and CDR2 YFSETQ. This CDR3 spans 15 amino acids. The CDR3 sequence: CASSLARIGTGELFF. In DNA, the CDR3 is TGCGCCAGCAGCTTGGCCCGGATTGGCACCGGGGAGCTGTTTTTT.

V is TRBV6-1 and J is TRBJ2-2; 7 bases are a match to TRBD2. CDR3 length: 16 amino acids. The junction had 5 bases not matched to a gene; V was cut back by 4 bases and J by 0 bases. Germline loops: CDR1 MNHNS, CDR2 SASEGT. The CDR3 coding sequence is TGTGCCAGCAGTGCACCTAGCGGCGCGAACACCGGGGAGCTGTTTTTT. This sequence encodes CASSAPSGANTGELFF.

This clone was detected only a few times. V gene TRBV18 combines with J gene TRBJ2-4, with D perhaps TRBD2 (5 bases). The CDR3 is made up of 18 amino acids. Between the trimmed V and J ends, which lost 3 bases and 0 bases, there was a span of 18 bases. Germline values: CDR1 KGHSH, CDR2 LQKENI. The CDR3 region has the DNA TGTGCCAGCTCACCGAACCCAGCGGAAACGCTAGCCAAAAACATTCAGTACTTC. Protein: CASSPNPAETLAKNIQYF. The variable domain in full, with the rest retrieved from reference TRBV18 and TRBJ2-4, is NAGVMQNPRHLVRRRGQEARLRCSPMKGHSHVYWYRQLPEEGLKFMVYLQKENIIDESGMPKERFSAEFPKEGPSILRIQQVVRGDSAAYFCASSPNPAETLAKNIQYFGAGTRLSVL.